One sample yielded the 17 T cell receptor beta chains listed below, sequenced in a study of blood T cell repertoires in COVID-19. Clones were read by immunoSEQ multiplex PCR, and TCRdb kept only the in-frame ones, dropping some. The table has more than 250,000 clones, about 82% seen once. Sample: peripheral blood. The receptors were sampled from a man aged 45-65 years with active or convalescent COVID-19.

V is TRBV5-6 and J is TRBJ2-4; possible D gene TRBD2, 5 bases. The CDR3 is 14 amino acids. Germline V gives CDR1 SGHDT, CDR2 YYEEEE. V lost 8 bases, J lost 1 base, and 13 bases lay in between. The CDR3 nucleotides are TGTGCCAGTTCGTCGGGGTCGGCCAAAAACATTCAGTACTTC. This codes for CASSSGSAKNIQYF.

This clone was seen a few times. The rearrangement links TRBV6-5 to TRBJ2-7; no clear D gene. V dropped 5 bases and J dropped 7 bases, with 15 bases sitting between them. CDR3 length equals 13 residues. The germline CDR1 and CDR2 sequences are MNHEY and SVGAGI. This CDR3 is CASSLIQVEEQYF. The CDR3 bases are TGTGCCAGCAGTCTCATCCAGGTTGAGGAGCAGTACTTC.

This chain connects TRBV6-5 to TRBJ2-5; D unclear. CDR1 MNHEY and CDR2 SVGAGI come from the germline V gene. Trimming took off 6 bases at V and 4 bases at J, with 12 bases between the two ends. There are 13 residues in the CDR3. The CDR3 protein is CASSPNSGETQYF. The DNA of the CDR3 is TGTGCCAGCAGCCCGAACAGTGGAGAGACCCAGTACTTC.

This clone was detected only once. The rearrangement links TRBV19 to TRBJ1-1, with TRBD1 as a possible D gene (6 bases). The V end was cut by 5 bases, the J end by 1 base, with 8 bases between. Germline CDR1 reads LNHDA; CDR2 reads SQIVND (reference sequence). This CDR3 comprises 13 residues. The CDR3 DNA is TGTGCCAGTAGTCAGGGACAGAACACTGAAGCTTTCTTT. Residues: CASSQGQNTEAFF.

The chain joins TRBV4-3 to TRBJ2-1, with a possible D match to TRBD2 (5 bases). With 0 bases removed from V and 0 bases from J, the gap between germline ends came to 9 bases. CDR1 is LGHNA and CDR2 is YSLEER in the germline V gene. This CDR3 comprises 16 residues. This CDR3 reads CASSQEGRDSYNEQFF. The CDR3 DNA sequence: TGCGCCAGCAGCCAAGAAGGGAGAGACTCCTACAATGAGCAGTTCTTC.

The genes are TRBV3-1 (or the pseudogene TRBV3-2) and TRBJ1-1; D perhaps matches TRBD1 (6 bases). The length of the CDR3 is 15 residues. Trimming removed 3 bases from V and 4 bases from J, with 15 bases in between. Per germline, CDR1 LGHDT and CDR2 YNNKEL (reference sequence). The CDR3 DNA is TGTGCCAGCAGCCATCGGGGGGCGTTTTCCACTGAAGCTTTCTTT. Translation gives CASSHRGAFSTEAFF.

The V and J genes are TRBV11-2 and TRBJ2-3, with 8 positions matching TRBD2. Germline assignment: CDR1 SGHAT and CDR2 FQNNGV. The CDR3 extends over 16 amino acids. Trimming removed 4 bases from V and 7 bases from J; junction bases left unmatched: 13. The CDR3 is CASSSLRGSGTNTQYF. In DNA form, the CDR3 reads TGTGCCAGCAGCTCCCTAAGGGGTAGCGGGACTAATACGCAGTATTTT.

CDR3 DNA sequence: TGCAGTGCTAGTCCGAGCGGGAGAAAGGCCGGGGAGCTGTTTTTT. Its translation is CSASPSGRKAGELFF. The chain employs TRBV20-1 and TRBJ2-2; 8 bases agree with TRBD2. Per germline, CDR1 DFQATT and CDR2 SNEGSKA (reference sequence). The J segment lost 6 bases and the V segment lost 3 bases, leaving 9 bases of the junction unmatched. This CDR3 has 15 residues.

V usage is TRBV5-1 and J usage is TRBJ2-1; possible D gene TRBD2, 5 bases. Per the germline V gene, CDR1 is SGHRS and CDR2 is YFSETQ. The CDR3 extends over 13 amino acids. V lost 4 bases, J lost 3 bases, and 8 bases lay in between. DNA for the CDR3: TGCGCCAGCAGCATCGGGATCTACAATGAGCAGTTCTTC. It codes for CASSIGIYNEQFF.

The chain uses TRBV7-9 and TRBJ2-1; the match to TRBD2 covers 8 bases. There are 11 residues in the CDR3. Germline V gives CDR1 SEHNR, CDR2 FQNEAQ (reference sequence). J was trimmed by 12 bases and V by 5 bases; bases with no gene match: 3. CDR3 nucleotides: TGTGCCAGCAGCGTAGGGACTAGGCAGTTCTTC. This codes for CASSVGTRQFF. Drawing the rest from reference TRBV7-9 and TRBJ2-1, the complete variable domain is DTGVSQNPRHKITKRGQNVTFRCDPISEHNRLYWYRQTLGQGPEFLTYFQNEAQLEKSRLLSDRFSAERPKGSFSTLEIQRTEQGDSAMYLCASSVGTRQFFGPGTRLTVL.

J is TRBJ1-2 and V is TRBV18, with D unresolved. CDR1 and CDR2 from the germline V gene are KGHSH and LQKENI. Trimming took off 5 bases at V and 3 bases at J, with 16 bases between the two ends. The length of the CDR3 is 15 residues. CDR3 coding DNA: TGTGCCAGCTCATCTAAACAGCAGGAACACTATGGCTACACCTTC. This sequence encodes CASSSKQQEHYGYTF.

Of note for this clone: Other nucleotide sequences from this sample produce the same CDR3. The chain links TRBV5-4 to TRBJ2-7, with 7 positions matching TRBD1. V was clipped by 1 base and J by 0 bases; unmatched bases: 1. The germline V gene has CDR1 SGHNT and CDR2 YYREEE (reference sequence). The CDR3 runs 14 residues. The CDR3 DNA reads as TGTGCCAGCAGCTTGCGGGACAGCTCCTACGAGCAGTACTTC. Translated: CASSLRDSSYEQYF.

J is TRBJ1-2 and V is TRBV6-1; 9 bases align to TRBD1. There are 16 residues in the CDR3. The germline V gene encodes CDR1 MNHNS and CDR2 SASEGT. V lost 3 bases to trimming and J lost 7 bases; unmatched junction nucleotides: 12. Here the CDR3 DNA reads TGTGCCAGCAGTGAGTGGGACCCGGGACAGGGTTCTGGCTACACCTTC. Protein sequence: CASSEWDPGQGSGYTF.

V and J are TRBV6-1 and TRBJ1-1, with D possibly being TRBD1 (5 bases). Trimming stripped 2 bases from V and 4 bases from J, with 14 bases between. Germline V gives CDR1 MNHNS, CDR2 SASEGT. CDR3 length: 15 residues. CDR3 in DNA: TGTGCCAGCAGTGAATCCGGTAGGGGTTCCACTGAAGCTTTCTTT. Encoded protein: CASSESGRGSTEAFF.

In its sample, this clone was seen once. This chain connects TRBV12-5 to TRBJ2-3; the D gene is possibly TRBD1 (6 bases). Germline V gene lookup returns CDR1 LGHNT and CDR2 FRNRAP. The V end was cut by 2 bases, the J end by 3 bases, with 12 bases between. This CDR3 contains 15 residues. The CDR3 region has the DNA TGTGCTAGTGGTTTGCTCCCCAGGGGTACAGATACGCAGTATTTT. Its translation is CASGLLPRGTDTQYF.

The chain joins TRBV6-1 to TRBJ2-1; TRBD1 matches 8 bases. Per the germline V gene, CDR1 is MNHNS and CDR2 is SASEGT. V shed 1 base, J shed 7 bases, and the junction held 0 bases outside the gene matches. This CDR3 has 13 amino acids. CDR3: CASSEDRGNEQFF. CDR3 sequence (DNA): TGTGCCAGCAGTGAAGACAGGGGGAATGAGCAGTTCTTC.

This chain's CDR3 is CASSQDNRNTEAFF. As DNA, the CDR3 is TGTGCCAGCAGCCAAGATAACAGGAACACTGAAGCTTTCTTT. The V call is TRBV4-2, the J call TRBJ1-1; no definite D call. The germline CDR1 and CDR2 sequences are LGHNA and YNFKEQ. V was cut by 0 bases and J by 1 base, with 6 bases left in between. The CDR3 totals 14 residues.